This T cell receptor beta chain was observed in a study of shared clonotypes between healthy human individuals. On the study more broadly: Used for every donor were three CD4 naive, three CD4 memory, two CD8 naive and one CD8 memory plate.

Produced via immunoSEQ multiplex PCR; TCRdb's table is partial and in-frame only. The profile shows about 600,000 clones, around 97% of them singletons. This CDR3 has 15 residues. Unmatched junction bases numbered 2, after V lost 2 bases and J lost 4 bases. CDR1 and CDR2 from the germline V gene are MNHEY and SVGAGI. In the case of this clone: Its specificity is not known.

Overall study findings and caveats: A handful of donors showed sharing of about 4.6% of naive CD4 clonotypes.

The sequenced material came from naive CD4+ T cells sorted from blood. Subset: CD45RA+ positively selected. V gene TRBV6-5 combines with J gene TRBJ2-6, with 7 bases aligning to TRBD1. The TCR comes from a woman under 40 in good health. The CDR3 region is CASSYRGLGANVLTF. The CDR3 DNA is TGTGCCAGCAGTTACAGGGGGCTCGGGGCCAACGTCCTGACTTTC.